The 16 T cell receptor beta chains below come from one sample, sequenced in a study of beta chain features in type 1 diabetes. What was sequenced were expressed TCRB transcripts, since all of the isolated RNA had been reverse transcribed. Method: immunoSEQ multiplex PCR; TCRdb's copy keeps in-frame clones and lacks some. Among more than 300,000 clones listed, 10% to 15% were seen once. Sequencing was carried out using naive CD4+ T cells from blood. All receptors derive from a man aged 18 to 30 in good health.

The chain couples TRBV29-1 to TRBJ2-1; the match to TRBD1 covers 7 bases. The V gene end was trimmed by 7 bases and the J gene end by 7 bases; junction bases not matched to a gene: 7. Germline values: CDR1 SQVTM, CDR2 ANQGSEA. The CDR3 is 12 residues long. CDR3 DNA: TGCAGCGCCCGGGACAGCTGGAATGAGCAGTTCTTC. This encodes CSARDSWNEQFF.

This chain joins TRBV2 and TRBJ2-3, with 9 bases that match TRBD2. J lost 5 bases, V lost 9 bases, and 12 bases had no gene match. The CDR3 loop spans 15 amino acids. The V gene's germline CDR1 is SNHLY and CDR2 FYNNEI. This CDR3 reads CARAFWREGIDTQYF. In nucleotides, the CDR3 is TGTGCCAGAGCATTTTGGCGGGAGGGGATAGATACGCAGTATTTT. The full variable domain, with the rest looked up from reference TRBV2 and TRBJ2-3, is EPEVTQTPSHQVTQMGQEVILRCVPISNHLYFYWYRQILGQKVEFLVSFYNNEISEKSEIFDDQFSVERPDGSNFTLKIRSTKLEDSAMYFCARAFWREGIDTQYFGPGTRLTVL.

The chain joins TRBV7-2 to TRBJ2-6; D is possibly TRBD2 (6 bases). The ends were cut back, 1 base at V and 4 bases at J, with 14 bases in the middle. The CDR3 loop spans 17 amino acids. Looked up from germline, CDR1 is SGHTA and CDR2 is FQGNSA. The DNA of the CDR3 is TGTGCCAGCAGCTTAGGGACGGGACTGGCCGGGGCCAACGTCCTGACTTTC. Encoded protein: CASSLGTGLAGANVLTF.

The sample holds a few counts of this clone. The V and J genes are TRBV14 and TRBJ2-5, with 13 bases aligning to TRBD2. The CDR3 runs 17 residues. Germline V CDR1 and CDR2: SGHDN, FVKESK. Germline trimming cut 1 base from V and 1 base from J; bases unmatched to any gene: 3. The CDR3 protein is CASSQGLAGGFQETQYF. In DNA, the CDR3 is TGTGCCAGCAGCCAAGGACTAGCGGGGGGTTTCCAAGAGACCCAGTACTTC.

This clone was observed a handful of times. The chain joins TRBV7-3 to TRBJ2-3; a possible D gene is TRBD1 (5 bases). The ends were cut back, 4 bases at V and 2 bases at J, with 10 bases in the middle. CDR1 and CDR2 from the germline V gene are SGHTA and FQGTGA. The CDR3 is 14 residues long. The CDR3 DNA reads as TGTGCCAGCAGCTCCGACAGAAACACAGATACGCAGTATTTT. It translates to CASSSDRNTDTQYF.

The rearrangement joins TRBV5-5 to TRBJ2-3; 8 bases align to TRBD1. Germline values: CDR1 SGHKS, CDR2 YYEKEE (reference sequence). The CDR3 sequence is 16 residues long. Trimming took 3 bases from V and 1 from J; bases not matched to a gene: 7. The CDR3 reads CASSSRTGTRTDTQYF. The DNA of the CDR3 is TGTGCCAGCAGCTCACGGACAGGGACCCGCACAGATACGCAGTATTTT.

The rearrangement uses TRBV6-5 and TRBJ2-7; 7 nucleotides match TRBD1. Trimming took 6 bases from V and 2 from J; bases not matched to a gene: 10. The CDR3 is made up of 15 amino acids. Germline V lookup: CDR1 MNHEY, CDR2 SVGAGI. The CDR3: CASRTPRQGPYEQYF. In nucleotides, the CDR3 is TGTGCCAGCAGGACTCCTCGACAGGGTCCCTACGAGCAGTACTTC.

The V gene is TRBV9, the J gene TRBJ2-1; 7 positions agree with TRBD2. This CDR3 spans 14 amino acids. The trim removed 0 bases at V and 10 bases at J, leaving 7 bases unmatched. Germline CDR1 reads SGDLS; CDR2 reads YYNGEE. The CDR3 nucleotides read TGTGCCAGCAGCGTAGCTTGGCTAGCGGAGGAGCAGTTCTTC. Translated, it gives CASSVAWLAEEQFF.

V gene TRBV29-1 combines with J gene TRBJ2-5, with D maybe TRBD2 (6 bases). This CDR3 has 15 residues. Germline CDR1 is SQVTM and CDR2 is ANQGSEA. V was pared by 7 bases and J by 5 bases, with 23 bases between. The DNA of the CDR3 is TGCAGCGGCGCGAGAACAGGTCCCGGAGGGGAGACCCAGTACTTC. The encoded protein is CSGARTGPGGETQYF.

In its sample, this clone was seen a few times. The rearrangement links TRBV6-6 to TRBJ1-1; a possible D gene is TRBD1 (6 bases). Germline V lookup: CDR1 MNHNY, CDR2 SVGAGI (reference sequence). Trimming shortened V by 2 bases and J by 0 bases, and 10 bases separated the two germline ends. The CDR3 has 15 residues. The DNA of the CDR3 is TGTGCCAGCAGTTACAGAGGACAGCTGAACACTGAAGCTTTCTTT. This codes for CASSYRGQLNTEAFF.

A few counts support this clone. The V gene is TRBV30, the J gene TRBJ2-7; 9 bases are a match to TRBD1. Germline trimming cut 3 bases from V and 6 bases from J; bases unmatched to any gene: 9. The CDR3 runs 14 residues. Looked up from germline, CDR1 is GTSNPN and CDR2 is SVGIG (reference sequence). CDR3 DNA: TGTGCCTGGAGCAAGGACAGGGGTCCCTTCGAGCAGTACTTC. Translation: CAWSKDRGPFEQYF.

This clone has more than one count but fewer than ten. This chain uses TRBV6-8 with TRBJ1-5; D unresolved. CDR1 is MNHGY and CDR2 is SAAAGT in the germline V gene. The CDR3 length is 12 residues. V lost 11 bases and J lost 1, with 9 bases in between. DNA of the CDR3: TGTGCCCAGCAGCGAAGCAATCAGCCCCAGCATTTT. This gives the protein CAQQRSNQPQHF.

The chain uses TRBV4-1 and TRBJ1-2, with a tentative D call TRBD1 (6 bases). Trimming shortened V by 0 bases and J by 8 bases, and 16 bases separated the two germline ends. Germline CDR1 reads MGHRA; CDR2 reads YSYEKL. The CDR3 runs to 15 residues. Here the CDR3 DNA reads TGCGCCAGCAGCCAAGATTCAACAGGGCTTGACGGCTACACCTTC. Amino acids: CASSQDSTGLDGYTF.

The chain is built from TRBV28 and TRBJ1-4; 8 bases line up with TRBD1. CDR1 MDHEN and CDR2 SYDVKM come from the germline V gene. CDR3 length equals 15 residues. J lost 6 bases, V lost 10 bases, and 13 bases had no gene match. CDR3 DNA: TGTGCCATTCAGGAAGATGGGACAGGTTATGAAAAACTGTTTTTT. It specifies CAIQEDGTGYEKLFF.

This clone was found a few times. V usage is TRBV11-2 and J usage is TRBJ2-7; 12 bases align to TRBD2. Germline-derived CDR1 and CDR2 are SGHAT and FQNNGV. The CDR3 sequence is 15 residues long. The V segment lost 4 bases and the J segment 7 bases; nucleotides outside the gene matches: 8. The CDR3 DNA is TGTGCCAGCAGCTCTAGCGGGAGGGCCACTGTGGAGCAGTACTTC. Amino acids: CASSSSGRATVEQYF.

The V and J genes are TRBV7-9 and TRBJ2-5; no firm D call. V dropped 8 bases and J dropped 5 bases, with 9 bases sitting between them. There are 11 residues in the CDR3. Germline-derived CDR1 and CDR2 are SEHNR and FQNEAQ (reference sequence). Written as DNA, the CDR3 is TGTGCCAGCGCCGTACGGGAGACCCAGTACTTC. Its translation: CASAVRETQYF.